This TCR beta chain was sequenced during a study of blood T cell repertoires in COVID-19. Study background: Sites in the United States, Italy and Spain provided acute and convalescent COVID-19 samples. PBMCs, B-cell-depleted T cells, or T cells provided the cDNA or gDNA that made up the material.

Comments on this clone: The same CDR3 also results from other DNA sequences found in this sample.

Per the original methods: The authors estimated nucleated cell counts from reference gene primer amplification. Clones were read by immunoSEQ multiplex PCR, and TCRdb kept only the in-frame ones, dropping some. V, J and clone size reflect that table, while D and trimming were determined from the DNA. Here the sample spans fewer than 300,000 clones, 65% to 85% being singletons. Input material: peripheral blood. This receptor was taken from an elderly man with acute or convalescent COVID-19.

CDR3 loop: CATSETGRTGELFF. Here the CDR3 DNA reads TGTGCCACCAGTGAGACAGGACGCACCGGGGAGCTGTTTTTT. The V and J genes are TRBV24-1 and TRBJ2-2; possibly TRBD1 for D (6 bases). The CDR3 consists of 14 residues. Germline lookup yields CDR1 KGHDR and CDR2 SFDVKD. V lost 4 bases, J lost 4 bases, and 9 bases lay in between.